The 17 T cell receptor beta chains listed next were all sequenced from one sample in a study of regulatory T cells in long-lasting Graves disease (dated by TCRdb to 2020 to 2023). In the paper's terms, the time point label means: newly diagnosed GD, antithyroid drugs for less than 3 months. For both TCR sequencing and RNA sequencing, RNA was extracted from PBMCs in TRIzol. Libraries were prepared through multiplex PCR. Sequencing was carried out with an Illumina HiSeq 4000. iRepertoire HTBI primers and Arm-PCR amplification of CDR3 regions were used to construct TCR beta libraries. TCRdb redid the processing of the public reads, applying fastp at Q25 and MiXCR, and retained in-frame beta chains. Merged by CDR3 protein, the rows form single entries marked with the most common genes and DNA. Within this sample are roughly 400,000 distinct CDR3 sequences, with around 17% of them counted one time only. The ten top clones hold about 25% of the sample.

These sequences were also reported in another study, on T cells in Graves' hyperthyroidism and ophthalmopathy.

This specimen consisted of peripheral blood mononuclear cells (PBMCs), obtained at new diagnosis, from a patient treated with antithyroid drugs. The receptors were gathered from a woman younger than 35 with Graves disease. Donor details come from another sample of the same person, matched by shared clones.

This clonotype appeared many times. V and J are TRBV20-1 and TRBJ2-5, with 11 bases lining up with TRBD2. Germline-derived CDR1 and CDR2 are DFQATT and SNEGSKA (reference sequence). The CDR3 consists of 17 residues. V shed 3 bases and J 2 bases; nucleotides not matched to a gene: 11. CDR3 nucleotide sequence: TGCAGTGCTAGGCCTGTCCCCGGGACTAGCGGTCAAGAGACCCAGTACTTC. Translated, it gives CSARPVPGTSGQETQYF.

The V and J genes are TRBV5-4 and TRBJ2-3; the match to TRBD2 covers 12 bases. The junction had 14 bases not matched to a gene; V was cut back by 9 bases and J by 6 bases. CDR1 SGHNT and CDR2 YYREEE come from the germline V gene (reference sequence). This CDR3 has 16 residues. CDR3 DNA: TGTGCCACCAGTGATTCGACTAGCGGGAGTGCGGATACGCAGTATTTT. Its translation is CATSDSTSGSADTQYF.

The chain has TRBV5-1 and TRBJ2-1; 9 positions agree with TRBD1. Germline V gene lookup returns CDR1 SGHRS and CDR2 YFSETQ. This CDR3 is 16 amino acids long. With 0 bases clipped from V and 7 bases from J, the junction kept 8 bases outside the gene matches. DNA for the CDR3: TGCGCCAGCAGCTTGGCATTGGGGACAGGGCTGAATGAGCAGTTCTTC. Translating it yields CASSLALGTGLNEQFF.

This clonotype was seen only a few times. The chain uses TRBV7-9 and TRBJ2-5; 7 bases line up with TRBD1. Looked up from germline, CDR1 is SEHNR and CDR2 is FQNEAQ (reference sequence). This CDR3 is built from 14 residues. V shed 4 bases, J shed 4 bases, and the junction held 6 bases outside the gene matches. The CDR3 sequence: CASSWRQGGETQYF. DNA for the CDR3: TGTGCCAGCAGCTGGAGACAGGGTGGAGAGACCCAGTACTTC.

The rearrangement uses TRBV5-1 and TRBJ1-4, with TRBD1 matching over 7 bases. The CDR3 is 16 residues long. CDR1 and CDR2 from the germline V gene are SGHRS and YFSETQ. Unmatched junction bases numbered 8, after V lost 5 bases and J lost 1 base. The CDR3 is CASRLTGAITNEKLFF. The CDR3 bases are TGCGCCAGCAGGCTCACAGGGGCCATAACTAATGAAAAACTGTTTTTT.

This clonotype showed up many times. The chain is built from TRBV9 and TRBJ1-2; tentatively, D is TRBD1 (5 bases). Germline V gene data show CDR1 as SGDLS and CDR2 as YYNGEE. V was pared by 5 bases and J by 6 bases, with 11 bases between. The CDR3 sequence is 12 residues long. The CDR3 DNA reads TGTGCCAGCAGACGACAGAGAGATGGCTACACCTTC. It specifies CASRRQRDGYTF.

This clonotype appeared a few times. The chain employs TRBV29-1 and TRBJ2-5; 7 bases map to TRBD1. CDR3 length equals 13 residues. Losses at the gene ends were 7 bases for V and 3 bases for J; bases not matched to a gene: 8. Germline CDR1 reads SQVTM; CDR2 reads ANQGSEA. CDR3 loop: CSGGQTGKETQYF. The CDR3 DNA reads TGCAGCGGTGGGCAGACAGGGAAAGAGACCCAGTACTTC. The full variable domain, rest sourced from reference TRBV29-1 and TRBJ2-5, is SAVISQKPSRDICQRGTSLTIQCQVDSQVTMMFWYRQQPGQSLTLIATANQGSEATYESGFVIDKFPISRPNLTFSTLTVSNMSPEDSSIYLCSGGQTGKETQYFGPGTRLLVL.

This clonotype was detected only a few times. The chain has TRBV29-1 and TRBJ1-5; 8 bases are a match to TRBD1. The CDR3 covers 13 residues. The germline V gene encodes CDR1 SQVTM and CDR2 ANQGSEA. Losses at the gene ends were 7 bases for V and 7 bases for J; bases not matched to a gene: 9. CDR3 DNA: TGCAGCGCCTCGGGACAGGCCAACCAGCCCCAGCATTTT. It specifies CSASGQANQPQHF.

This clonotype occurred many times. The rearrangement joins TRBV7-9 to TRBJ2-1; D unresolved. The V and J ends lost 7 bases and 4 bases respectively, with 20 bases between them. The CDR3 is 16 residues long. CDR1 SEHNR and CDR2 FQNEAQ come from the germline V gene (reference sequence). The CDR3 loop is CASTPEDPPMYNEQFF. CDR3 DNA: TGTGCCAGCACCCCCGAGGACCCACCGATGTACAATGAGCAGTTCTTC.

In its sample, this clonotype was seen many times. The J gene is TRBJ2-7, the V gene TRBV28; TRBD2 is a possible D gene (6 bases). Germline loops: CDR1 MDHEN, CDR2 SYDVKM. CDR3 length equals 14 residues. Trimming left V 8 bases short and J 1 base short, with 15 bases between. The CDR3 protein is CASETGVGSYEQYF. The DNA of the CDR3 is TGTGCCAGCGAGACGGGAGTGGGATCCTACGAGCAGTACTTC.

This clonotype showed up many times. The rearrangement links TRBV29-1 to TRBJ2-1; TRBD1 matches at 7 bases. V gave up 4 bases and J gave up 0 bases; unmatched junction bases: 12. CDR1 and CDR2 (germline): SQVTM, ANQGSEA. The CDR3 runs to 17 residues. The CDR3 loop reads CSVASRLTGSSYNEQFF. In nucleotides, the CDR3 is TGCAGCGTTGCTTCTCGCTTGACAGGGAGCTCCTACAATGAGCAGTTCTTC.

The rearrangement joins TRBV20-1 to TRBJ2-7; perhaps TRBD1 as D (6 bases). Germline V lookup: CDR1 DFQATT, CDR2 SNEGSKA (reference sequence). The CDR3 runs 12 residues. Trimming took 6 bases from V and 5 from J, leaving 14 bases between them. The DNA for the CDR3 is TGCAGTGCGCTACAGGGTTTACACGAGCAGTACTTC. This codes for CSALQGLHEQYF.

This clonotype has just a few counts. In DNA form, the CDR3 reads TGTGCCAGCAGTGGGACCTATACTAACTATGGCTACACCTTC. Protein sequence: CASSGTYTNYGYTF. The rearrangement joins TRBV6-2 or TRBV6-3 to TRBJ1-2, with D possibly matching TRBD1 (5 bases). CDR1 MNHEY and CDR2 SVGEGT come from the germline V gene. The length of the CDR3 is 14 residues. Trimming took 5 bases from V and 0 from J, leaving 10 bases between them.

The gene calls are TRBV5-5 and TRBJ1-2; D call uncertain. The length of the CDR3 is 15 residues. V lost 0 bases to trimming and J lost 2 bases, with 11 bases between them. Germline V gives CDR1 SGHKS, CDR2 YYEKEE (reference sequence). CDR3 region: CASSLGPSDNYGYTF. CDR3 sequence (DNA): TGTGCCAGCAGCTTGGGACCGTCAGACAACTATGGCTACACCTTC.

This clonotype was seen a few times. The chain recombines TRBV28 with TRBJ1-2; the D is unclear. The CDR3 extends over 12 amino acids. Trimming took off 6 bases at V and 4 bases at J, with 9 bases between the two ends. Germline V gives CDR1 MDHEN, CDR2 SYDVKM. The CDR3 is CASSPSTYGYTF. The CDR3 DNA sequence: TGTGCCAGCAGCCCCTCTACCTATGGCTACACCTTC.

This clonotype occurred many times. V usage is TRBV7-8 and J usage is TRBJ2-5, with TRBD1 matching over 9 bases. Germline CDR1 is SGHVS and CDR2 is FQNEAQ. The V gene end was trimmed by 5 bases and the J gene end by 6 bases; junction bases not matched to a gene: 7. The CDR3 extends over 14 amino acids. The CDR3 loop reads CASSGTGQGKTQYF. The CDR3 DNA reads TGTGCCAGCAGCGGGACGGGACAGGGCAAGACCCAGTACTTC.

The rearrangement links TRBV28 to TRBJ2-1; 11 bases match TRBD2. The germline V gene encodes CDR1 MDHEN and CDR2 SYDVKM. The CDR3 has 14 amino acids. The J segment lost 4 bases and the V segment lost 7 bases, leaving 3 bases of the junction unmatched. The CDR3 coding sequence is TGTGCCAGCACGACTAGCGGGGCTTACAATGAGCAGTTCTTC. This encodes CASTTSGAYNEQFF.